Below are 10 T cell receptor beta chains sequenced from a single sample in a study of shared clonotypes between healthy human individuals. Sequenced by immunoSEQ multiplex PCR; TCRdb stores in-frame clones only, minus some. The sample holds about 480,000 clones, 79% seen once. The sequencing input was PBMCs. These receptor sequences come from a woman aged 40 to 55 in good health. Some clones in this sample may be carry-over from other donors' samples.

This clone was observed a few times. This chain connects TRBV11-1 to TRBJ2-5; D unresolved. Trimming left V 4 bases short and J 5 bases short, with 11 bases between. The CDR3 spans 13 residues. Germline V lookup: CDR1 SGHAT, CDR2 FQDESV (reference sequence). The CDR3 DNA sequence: TGTGCCAGCAGCTCACGGTCGGTGGAGACCCAGTACTTC. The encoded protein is CASSSRSVETQYF. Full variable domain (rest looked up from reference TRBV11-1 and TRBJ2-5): EAEVAQSPRYKITEKSQAVAFWCDPISGHATLYWYRQILGQGPELLVQFQDESVVDDSQLPKDRFSAERLKGVDSTLKIQPAELGDSAMYLCASSSRSVETQYFGPGTRLLVL.

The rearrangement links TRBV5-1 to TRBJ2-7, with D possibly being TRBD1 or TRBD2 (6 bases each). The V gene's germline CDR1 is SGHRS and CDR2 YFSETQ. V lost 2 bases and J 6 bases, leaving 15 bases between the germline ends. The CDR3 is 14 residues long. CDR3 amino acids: CASSLNLRGGEQYF. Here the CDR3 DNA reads TGCGCCAGCAGCTTAAACCTCAGGGGAGGCGAGCAGTACTTC.

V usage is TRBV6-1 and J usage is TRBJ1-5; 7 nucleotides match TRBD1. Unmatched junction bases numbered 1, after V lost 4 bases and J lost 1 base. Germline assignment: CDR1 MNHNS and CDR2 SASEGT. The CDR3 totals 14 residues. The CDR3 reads CASSGQGSNQPQHF. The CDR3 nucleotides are TGTGCCAGCAGTGGACAGGGAAGCAATCAGCCCCAGCATTTT.

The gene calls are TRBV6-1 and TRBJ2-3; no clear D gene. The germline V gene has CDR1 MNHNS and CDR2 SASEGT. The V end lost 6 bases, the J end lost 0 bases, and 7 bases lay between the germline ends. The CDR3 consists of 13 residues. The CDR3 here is CASRPRSTDTQYF. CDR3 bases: TGTGCCAGCAGGCCCCGAAGCACAGATACGCAGTATTTT.

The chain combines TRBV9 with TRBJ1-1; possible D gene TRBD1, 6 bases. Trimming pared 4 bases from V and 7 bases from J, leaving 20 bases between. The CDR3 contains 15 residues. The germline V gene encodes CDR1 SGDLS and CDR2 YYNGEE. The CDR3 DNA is TGTGCCAGCAGCCCTTACACAGGGACGGTCATTGAAGCTTTCTTT. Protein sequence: CASSPYTGTVIEAFF. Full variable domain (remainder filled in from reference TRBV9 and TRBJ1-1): DSGVTQTPKHLITATGQRVTLRCSPRSGDLSVYWYQQSLDQGLQFLIQYYNGEERAKGNILERFSAQQFPDLHSELNLSSLELGDSALYFCASSPYTGTVIEAFFGQGTRLTVV.

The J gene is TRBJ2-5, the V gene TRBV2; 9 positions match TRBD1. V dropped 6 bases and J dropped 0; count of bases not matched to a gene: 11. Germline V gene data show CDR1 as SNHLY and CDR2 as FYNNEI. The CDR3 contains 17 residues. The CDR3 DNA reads TGTGCCAGCAGACTGGGACAGGGTGTTGTGTACCAAGAGACCCAGTACTTC. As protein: CASRLGQGVVYQETQYF.

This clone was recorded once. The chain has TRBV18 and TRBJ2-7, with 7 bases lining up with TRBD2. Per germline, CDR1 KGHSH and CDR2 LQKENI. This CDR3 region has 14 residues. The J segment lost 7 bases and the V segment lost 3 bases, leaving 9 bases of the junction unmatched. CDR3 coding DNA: TGTGCCAGCTCACCCCTCAGCGGGATTGGAGAGCAGTACTTC. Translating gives CASSPLSGIGEQYF.

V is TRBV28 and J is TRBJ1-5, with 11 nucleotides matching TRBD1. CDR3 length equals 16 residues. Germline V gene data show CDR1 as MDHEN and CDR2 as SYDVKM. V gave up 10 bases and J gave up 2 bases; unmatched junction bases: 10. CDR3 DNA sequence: TGTGCCACATGGGGACAGGGGGAACGTGGCAATCAGCCCCAGCATTTT. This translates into CATWGQGERGNQPQHF.

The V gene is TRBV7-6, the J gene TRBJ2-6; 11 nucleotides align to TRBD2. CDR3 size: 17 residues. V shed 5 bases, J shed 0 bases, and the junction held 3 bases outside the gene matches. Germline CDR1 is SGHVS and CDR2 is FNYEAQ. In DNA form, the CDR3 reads TGTGCCAGCAGCCATAGCGGGAGGGGCTCTGGGGCCAACGTCCTGACTTTC. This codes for CASSHSGRGSGANVLTF.

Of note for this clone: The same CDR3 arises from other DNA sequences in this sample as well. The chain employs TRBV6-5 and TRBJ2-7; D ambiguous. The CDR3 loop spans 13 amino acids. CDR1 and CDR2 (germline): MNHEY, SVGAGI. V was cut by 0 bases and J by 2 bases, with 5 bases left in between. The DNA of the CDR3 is TGTGCCAGCAGTTACTCGGGCACCTACGAGCAGTACTTC. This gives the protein CASSYSGTYEQYF.